These 19 T cell receptor beta chains came from one sample sequenced in a study of T cell repertoires in cytomegalovirus infection (dated by TCRdb to 2018 to 2020). The data were produced on an Illumina HiSeq 1500. TCRdb trimmed the raw reads at Q25, called clones with MiXCR and kept productive beta chains. A single entry per CDR3 protein holds the most common genes and DNA from its merged rows. In all, the sample holds over 150,000 distinct CDR3 sequences, and 17% of those were seen once. 20% to 25% of the sample is held by the ten biggest clonotypes. The specimen was CD8+ T cells from PBMCs. These receptors came from a human donor in good health (CMV status not recorded). Some clones in this sample may be carry-over from other donors' samples.

This clonotype has ten or more counts. This CDR3 is CASSLGTLGNEQFF. In nucleotides, the CDR3 is TGTGCCAGCAGCCTCGGGACCTTAGGCAATGAGCAGTTCTTC. The chain is built from TRBV28 and TRBJ2-1, with D possibly being TRBD1 or TRBD2 (5 bases each). V was clipped by 6 bases and J by 6 bases, with 15 bases between them. The CDR3 spans 14 residues. Germline V gene sequence: CDR1 MDHEN, CDR2 SYDVKM.

The table lists this clonotype with a few counts. The genes are TRBV12-3 or TRBV12-4 and TRBJ2-5; a possible D gene is TRBD2 (6 bases). The CDR3 consists of 14 residues. Trimming took 5 bases from V and 2 from J, leaving 12 bases between them. The CDR3 loop is CASSPPGAQETQYF. DNA of the CDR3: TGTGCCAGCAGTCCTCCGGGAGCGCAAGAGACCCAGTACTTC.

The genes are TRBV7-8 and TRBJ2-5; tentative D call: TRBD1 (6 bases). The V gene's germline CDR1 is SGHVS and CDR2 FQNEAQ. This CDR3 has 13 residues. Trimming stripped 5 bases from V and 14 bases from J, with 21 bases between. The chain's CDR3 is CASSESPLTGRYF. The CDR3 region has the DNA TGTGCCAGCAGCGAATCCCCCCTGACAGGACGCTACTTC.

This chain joins TRBV7-2 and TRBJ2-7, with 9 nucleotides matching TRBD2. The CDR3 totals 17 residues. V gave up 3 bases and J gave up 3 bases; unmatched junction bases: 12. CDR1 and CDR2 (germline): SGHTA, FQGNSA. The CDR3 sequence: CASSLNPILAGNYEQYF. The DNA for the CDR3 is TGTGCCAGCAGCTTGAATCCCATCCTAGCGGGAAACTACGAGCAGTACTTC.

This chain joins TRBV6-5 and TRBJ1-5; D perhaps matches TRBD1 (5 bases). Trimming cost V 2 bases and J 0 bases, with 8 bases left between them. Germline CDR1 is MNHEY and CDR2 is SVGAGI. The CDR3 spans 15 residues. The CDR3 sequence: CASSYIRDSNQPQHF. Written as DNA, the CDR3 is TGTGCCAGCAGTTACATCAGGGATAGCAATCAGCCCCAGCATTTT.

This sequence joins TRBV6-2 or TRBV6-3 and TRBJ2-7; 7 bases are shared with TRBD1. CDR3 length: 15 residues. The J segment lost 4 bases and the V segment lost 2 bases, leaving 8 bases of the junction unmatched. From germline, CDR1 is MNHEY and CDR2 SVGEGT. For the CDR3, the DNA is TGTGCCAGCAGTTACCTCCCCGGGACAGCGTACGAGCAGTACTTC. Translated, it gives CASSYLPGTAYEQYF.

This clonotype occurred a few times. This chain uses TRBV28 with TRBJ2-4; D may be TRBD1 (6 bases). The germline V gene has CDR1 MDHEN and CDR2 SYDVKM. The CDR3 runs 13 residues. Trimming pared 3 bases from V and 7 bases from J, leaving 10 bases between. The CDR3 reads CASSFGRGNIQYF. The CDR3 DNA reads TGTGCCAGCAGTTTTGGCAGGGGTAACATTCAGTACTTC.

The genes are TRBV27 and TRBJ1-6; D uncertain. Germline CDR1 is MNHEY and CDR2 is SMNVEV (reference sequence). This CDR3 spans 15 amino acids. Trimming removed 5 bases from V and 5 bases from J, with 13 bases in between. The CDR3 loop reads CASSTWGLDNSPLHF. The CDR3 DNA reads as TGTGCCAGCAGTACCTGGGGTTTGGATAATTCACCCCTCCACTTT.

The V call is TRBV7-6, the J call TRBJ2-7; the D gene is possibly TRBD1 (5 bases). Germline CDR1 reads SGHVS; CDR2 reads FNYEAQ. The CDR3 length is 13 residues. V was shortened by 3 bases and J by 2 bases, with 8 bases between the two germline ends. The CDR3 nucleotides read TGTGCCAGCAGCTTGTCACAGGCCTACGAGCAGTACTTC. Amino acids: CASSLSQAYEQYF.

The chain uses TRBV7-9 and TRBJ2-2; 8 positions match TRBD1. Germline CDR1 and CDR2: SEHNR and FQNEAQ (reference sequence). This CDR3 contains 17 residues. Unmatched junction bases numbered 9, after V lost 6 bases and J lost 0 bases. The CDR3 is CASSQDRAQANTGELFF. CDR3 sequence (DNA): TGTGCCAGCAGTCAGGACAGGGCCCAGGCGAACACCGGGGAGCTGTTTTTT.

The chain joins TRBV7-6 to TRBJ1-6; D is unresolved. Germline loops: CDR1 SGHVS, CDR2 FNYEAQ. The germline V and J ends were trimmed by 5 bases and 8 bases, with 10 bases remaining between them. The CDR3 contains 13 residues. This CDR3 reads CASSLSMDSPLHF. The CDR3 DNA follows: TGTGCCAGCAGCCTTTCCATGGATTCACCCCTCCACTTT.

This clonotype has just a few counts. The gene calls are TRBV10-3 and TRBJ2-7, with 9 bases matching TRBD1. CDR1 and CDR2 from the germline V gene are ENHRY and SYGVKD. The ends lost 6 bases at V and 6 bases at J; junction bases unmatched: 9. The CDR3 length is 14 residues. The CDR3 DNA sequence: TGTGCCATCAGCTCGGACAGGGGAACCGTCGAGCAGTACTTC. Protein sequence: CAISSDRGTVEQYF.

A few counts support this clonotype. This chain uses TRBV27 with TRBJ2-1; a possible D gene is TRBD1 (6 bases). This CDR3 is 15 amino acids long. The germline V and J ends were trimmed by 4 bases and 4 bases, with 14 bases remaining between them. Germline V gene data show CDR1 as MNHEY and CDR2 as SMNVEV (reference sequence). CDR3 amino acids: CASSSTGQRYNEQFF. The CDR3 coding sequence is TGTGCCAGCAGTTCAACTGGACAGAGGTACAATGAGCAGTTCTTC.

This clonotype showed up just a few times. The rearrangement uses TRBV7-2 and TRBJ1-1, with TRBD1 identical over 7 bases. CDR3 length: 17 residues. Germline loops: CDR1 SGHTA, CDR2 FQGNSA. V lost 5 bases, J lost 0 bases, and 12 bases stayed unmatched. The CDR3 sequence: CASSLNRQGIVNTEAFF. The CDR3 DNA reads TGTGCCAGCAGCCTAAACAGACAGGGTATCGTGAACACTGAAGCTTTCTTT. Complete variable domain (other parts from reference TRBV7-2 and TRBJ1-1): GAGVSQSPSNKVTEKGKDVELRCDPISGHTALYWYRQSLGQGLEFLIYFQGNSAPDKSGLPSDRFSAERTGGSVSTLTIQRTQQEDSAVYLCASSLNRQGIVNTEAFFGQGTRLTVV.

This clonotype was seen a few times. J is TRBJ1-1 and V is TRBV5-6; perhaps TRBD1 as D (5 bases). This CDR3 has 14 amino acids. V lost 5 bases, J lost 10 bases, and 21 bases lay in between. Per the germline V gene, CDR1 is SGHDT and CDR2 is YYEEEE. CDR3 protein: CASRLKGRRSRAFF. The CDR3 DNA sequence: TGTGCCAGCAGACTGAAGGGACGGAGGTCAAGAGCTTTCTTT. The variable domain in full, with the rest retrieved from reference TRBV5-6 and TRBJ1-1, is DAGVTQSPTHLIKTRGQQVTLRCSPKSGHDTVSWYQQALGQGPQFIFQYYEEEERQRGNFPDRFSGHQFPNYSSELNVNALLLGDSALYLCASRLKGRRSRAFFGQGTRLTVV.

At least ten counts were recorded for this clonotype. The chain links TRBV29-1 to TRBJ1-4, with D possibly being TRBD1 (5 bases). V lost 5 bases to trimming and J lost 7 bases, with 11 bases between them. The CDR3 runs 12 residues. Germline V CDR1 and CDR2: SQVTM, ANQGSEA. The CDR3 DNA reads as TGCAGCGTTAGGCAGGGCGGTGAAAAACTGTTTTTT. It codes for CSVRQGGEKLFF.

There are a few counts of this clonotype. J is TRBJ2-6 and V is TRBV10-3; D not resolved. Germline V gene sequence: CDR1 ENHRY, CDR2 SYGVKD. The length of the CDR3 is 18 residues. Trimming cost V 2 bases and J 0 bases, with 14 bases left between them. The CDR3 region is CAISENRTWPSGANVLTF. For the CDR3, the DNA is TGTGCCATCAGTGAGAACCGAACCTGGCCCTCTGGGGCCAACGTCCTGACTTTC.

The chain is built from TRBV4-1 and TRBJ1-1; D remains ambiguous. The CDR3 is 13 residues long. Germline V gives CDR1 MGHRA, CDR2 YSYEKL. Trimming shortened V by 4 bases and J by 7 bases, and 13 bases separated the two germline ends. This CDR3 is CASSPARRIEAFF. The CDR3 DNA reads TGCGCCAGCAGCCCAGCAAGGCGAATTGAAGCTTTCTTT.

The V call is TRBV7-2, the J call TRBJ1-1; perhaps TRBD1 as D (6 bases). Germline V gene lookup returns CDR1 SGHTA and CDR2 FQGNSA. The CDR3 spans 11 residues. V was shortened by 10 bases and J by 8 bases, with 14 bases between the two germline ends. The CDR3 spells CATLQGVEAFF. The CDR3 DNA sequence: TGTGCCACTTTACAGGGAGTCGAAGCTTTCTTT.